The next 9 T cell receptor beta chains were all read from a single sample in a study of radiation and T cells in renal cell carcinoma (dated by TCRdb to about 2020). The sample's time point, from its label and the paper: baseline pretreatment blood. The treatment or condition label for this specimen denotes: 15 Gy SBRT to primary tumor, nephrectomy 4 weeks later. The library came from the immunoSEQ multiplex PCR assay. TCRdb stores this immuneACCESS table with in-frame sequences only. Part of the clones is absent; in the studies checked, under half of the shortfall reflects unresolved V genes, and no reason is known for the rest. The sample table holds about 130,000 clones, of which 70% to 90% were seen once. The ten most abundant clones make up 12% of the sample. Sequencing was performed on blood, taken from a patient whose treatment included radiotherapy and nephrectomy. Source of these receptors: a woman between 50 and 59 years old with renal cell carcinoma.

The chain has TRBV7-2 and TRBJ1-2, with D maybe TRBD1 (5 bases). This CDR3 is 15 amino acids long. Germline lookup yields CDR1 SGHTA and CDR2 FQGNSA. The germline V and J ends were trimmed by 2 bases and 2 bases, with 12 bases remaining between them. CDR3 sequence (DNA): TGTGCCAGCAGCTTATCGGCAGGGAAGAACTATGGCTACACCTTC. It translates to CASSLSAGKNYGYTF. The whole variable domain, remainder taken from reference TRBV7-2 and TRBJ1-2, is GAGVSQSPSNKVTEKGKDVELRCDPISGHTALYWYRQSLGQGLEFLIYFQGNSAPDKSGLPSDRFSAERTGGSVSTLTIQRTQQEDSAVYLCASSLSAGKNYGYTFGSGTRLTVV.

DNA of the CDR3: TGTGCCAGCAGCTTATCGGGCAGGCACACCGGGGAGCTGTTTTTT. Its protein product is CASSLSGRHTGELFF. The V call is TRBV7-3, the J call TRBJ2-2; no firm D call. Between the trimmed V and J ends, which lost 2 bases and 3 bases, there was a span of 10 bases. The germline CDR1 and CDR2 sequences are SGHTA and FQGTGA. The CDR3 is 15 amino acids.

The V gene is TRBV5-4, the J gene TRBJ2-3; D is ambiguous. The germline V gene has CDR1 SGHNT and CDR2 YYREEE (reference sequence). This CDR3 is built from 13 residues. V lost 0 bases and J lost 0, with 2 bases in between. The CDR3 loop is CASSLVSTDTQYF. The CDR3 region has the DNA TGTGCCAGCAGCTTGGTTAGCACAGATACGCAGTATTTT.

The chain uses TRBV14 and TRBJ2-7, with a possible D match to TRBD1 (7 bases). The CDR3 runs to 16 residues. Germline loops: CDR1 SGHDN, CDR2 FVKESK. Trimming cost V 0 bases and J 2 bases, with 14 bases left between them. The CDR3 DNA sequence: TGTGCCAGCAGCCAAGAATGGGCAGGGGGGCCCTACGAGCAGTACTTC. Protein sequence: CASSQEWAGGPYEQYF.

The chain employs TRBV13 and TRBJ2-1; no firm D call. V shed 2 bases and J shed 4 bases, with 12 bases lying between them. The CDR3 spans 15 residues. Germline CDR1 reads PRHDT; CDR2 reads FYEKMQ (reference sequence). CDR3 sequence (DNA): TGTGCCAGCAGCTTAAAACACCTTACTTACAATGAGCAGTTCTTC. Protein: CASSLKHLTYNEQFF.

The rearrangement joins TRBV13 to TRBJ2-2, with no clear D. Trimming removed 3 bases from V and 8 bases from J, with 4 bases in between. The CDR3 has 11 amino acids. Germline assignment: CDR1 PRHDT and CDR2 FYEKMQ (reference sequence). The CDR3: CASSFLGELFF. CDR3 sequence (DNA): TGTGCCAGCAGCTTCTTGGGGGAGCTGTTTTTT. The full variable domain, completed using reference TRBV13 and TRBJ2-2, is AAGVIQSPRHLIKEKRETATLKCYPIPRHDTVYWYQQGPGQDPQFLISFYEKMQSDKGSIPDRFSAQQFSDYHSELNMSSLELGDSALYFCASSFLGELFFGEGSRLTVL.

J is TRBJ2-1 and V is TRBV4-3, with 8 positions matching TRBD2. The ends lost 3 bases at V and 1 base at J; junction bases unmatched: 2. The length of the CDR3 is 15 residues. Per the germline V gene, CDR1 is LGHNA and CDR2 is YSLEER. The CDR3 reads CASSHERGSYNEQFF. The CDR3 bases are TGCGCCAGCAGCCATGAGCGGGGGTCCTACAATGAGCAGTTCTTC.

The rearrangement joins TRBV9 to TRBJ1-5, with unresolved D. Trimming left V 0 bases short and J 4 bases short, with 8 bases between. The germline V gene has CDR1 SGDLS and CDR2 YYNGEE. The CDR3 sequence is 14 residues long. The CDR3 spells CASSVEGSNQPQHF. Here the CDR3 DNA reads TGTGCCAGCAGCGTAGAGGGATCAAATCAGCCCCAGCATTTT. Drawing the rest from reference TRBV9 and TRBJ1-5, the complete variable domain is DSGVTQTPKHLITATGQRVTLRCSPRSGDLSVYWYQQSLDQGLQFLIQYYNGEERAKGNILERFSAQQFPDLHSELNLSSLELGDSALYFCASSVEGSNQPQHFGDGTRLSIL.

The sample holds a few counts of this clone. The J gene is TRBJ1-6, the V gene TRBV6-5; 8 nucleotides align to TRBD1. The V and J ends lost 6 bases and 10 bases, in that order; junction bases with no gene match: 8. There are 14 residues in the CDR3. CDR1 MNHEY and CDR2 SVGAGI come from the germline V gene. Here the CDR3 reads CASRSDRESSPLHF. The CDR3 DNA follows: TGTGCCAGCAGATCGGACAGGGAGTCCTCACCCCTCCACTTT.